This T cell receptor beta chain was captured in a study of blood T cell repertoires in COVID-19 (dated by TCRdb to between 2020 and 2021). With respect to the entire study: Samples covering the acute and convalescent phases of COVID-19 were provided by collaborators in the United States, Italy and Spain. The dataset comprised deeply sampled blood TCRbeta repertoires from subjects exposed to, actively infected with, or recovered from COVID-19. HLA class I and class II types, where available, came from metadata supplied by the sample provider rather than from assay-based typing. The repertoires were released in a freely available public database meant as a resource for research on the immune response to SARS-CoV-2. Sample metadata almost always included a de-identified subject ID, COVID-19 status, age in years and sex. The material from the prospective study consisted of cDNA or gDNA derived from T cells, B-cell-depleted T cells, or PBMCs. The samples were drawn from two sources: the first 160 participants of the ongoing ImmuneRACE study, and about 1,300 subjects contributed by 6 global collaborators. The full study reports these points: How much clinical and demographic metadata was included differed by source and by participant, and the metadata was provided uncurated.

TCRbeta CDR3 regions were amplified from genomic DNA using the immunoSEQ Assay, a bias-controlled multiplex PCR. On the study's bioinformatics: Nucleated cell counts per sample were estimated from amplification of reference gene primers within the assay. To quantify the absolute abundance of each unique TCRbeta CDR3 rearrangement, sequence reads were collapsed and filtered. Productive Simpson clonality was computed per sample as the square root of Simpson's diversity index over productive rearrangements. In TCRdb, the immuneACCESS table is reduced to in-frame sequences with V and J assigned. These tables do not hold every clone; where another copy was compared, an unresolved V gene accounts for under half, and the others remain unexplained. V, J and clone size were drawn from that table, and D and trimming were deduced from the DNA. In this sample the table shows 300,000 or so clones, more than 75% of which occur a single time. Approximately 2.5% of the sample rests with the top ten.

The germline V and J ends show losses of 10 bases and 3 bases respectively, and no gene match explains 6 bases of the junction. CDR1 and CDR2, per the germline V gene, are ENHRY and SYGVKD. The CDR3 spans 13 residues, from the cysteine through the phenylalanine. The only DNA kept is the CDR3, 39 bases in frame from the first base. This clone was observed a few times. The antigen it binds to is not known. It has no much larger one-base neighbor in the sample; base qualities were not kept. In the prospective study, participants were about 18 to 89 years old, resided in about two dozen geographic areas of the United States, and were enrolled through a virtual design. Cohort assignment in the prospective study relied on participant-reported clinical history from a screening survey and a study questionnaire. ImmuneRACE Cohort 3 recovered participants were defined by two consecutive negative NP/OP PCR tests, healthcare professional clearance, or symptom resolution. Mobile phlebotomists in the prospective study collected whole blood, serum and a nasopharyngeal or oropharyngeal swab from every participant. Prospective study participants could optionally give additional blood draws and questionnaires over a roughly two-month period. Prospective study blood samples were shipped either frozen or at room temperature before DNA extraction.

The sequence came from a man in his 60s who had recovered from COVID-19. Rearrangement joined TRBV10-3 to TRBJ2-5, with 9 bases matching TRBD1. Sequencing was performed on PBMCs or T cells enriched from blood (not recorded which). CDR3 region: CASWTGEKETQYF. Here is the DNA: TGTGCCAGCTGGACAGGGGAAAAAGAGACCCAGTACTTC.